This TCR beta chain comes out of a study of vaccination effects on CD4 cells after COVID-19. Study-wide background: ViraFEST assay sequencing came after antigen-specific CD4+ T cells were expanded with viral peptide pools. Median timing of post-vaccine samples was 72 days after the second dose. Convalescent patients, a few in all, were sampled both early and late after vaccination.

This CDR3 is built from 15 residues. The V and J ends lost 2 bases and 0 bases respectively, with 8 bases between them. Germline CDR1 reads MNHEY; CDR2 reads SVGAGI. Sequenced by immunoSEQ multiplex PCR; TCRdb stores in-frame clones only, minus some. The sample yields around 44,000 clones, less than 85% seen once. Details on this clone: The antigen is undetermined.

Broader study findings: In convalescents, post-vaccine spike-reactive clones were mainly new clones induced by vaccination.

Following culture for 9 to 11 days, CD4+ T cells were isolated. Infection with SARS-CoV-2 occurred in the person between March and December 2020, and PCR confirmed it. Vaccination of participants consisted of two doses of either the BNT162b2 or mRNA-1273 vaccine. The chain has TRBV6-5 and TRBJ1-3; D call uncertain. The sample in question was CD4+ T cells from PBMCs cultured without peptide, obtained after COVID-19 vaccination. This sequence originates from a human donor who had a prior SARS-CoV-2 infection. The CDR3 DNA is TGTGCCAGCAGTTACAAGGCCTTCTCTGGAAACACCATATATTTT. It encodes CASSYKAFSGNTIYF.